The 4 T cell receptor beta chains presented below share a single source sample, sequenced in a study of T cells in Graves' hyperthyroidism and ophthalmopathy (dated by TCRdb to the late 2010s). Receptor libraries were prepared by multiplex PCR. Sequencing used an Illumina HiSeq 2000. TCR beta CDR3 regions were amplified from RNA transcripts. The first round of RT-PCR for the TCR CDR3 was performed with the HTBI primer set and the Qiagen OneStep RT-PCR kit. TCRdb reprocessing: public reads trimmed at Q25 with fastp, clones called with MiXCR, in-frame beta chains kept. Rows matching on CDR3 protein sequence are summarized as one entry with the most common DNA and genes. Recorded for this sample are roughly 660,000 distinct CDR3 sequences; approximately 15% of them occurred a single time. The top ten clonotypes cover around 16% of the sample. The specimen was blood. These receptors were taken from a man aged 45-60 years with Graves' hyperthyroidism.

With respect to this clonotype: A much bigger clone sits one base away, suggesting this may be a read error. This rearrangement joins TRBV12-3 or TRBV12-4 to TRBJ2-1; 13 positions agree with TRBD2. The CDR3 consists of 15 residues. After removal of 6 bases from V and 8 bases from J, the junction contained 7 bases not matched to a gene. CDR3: CASRTSGRPRDEQFF. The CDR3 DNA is TGTGCCAGCAGGACTAGCGGGAGGCCCAGGGATGAGCAGTTCTTC.

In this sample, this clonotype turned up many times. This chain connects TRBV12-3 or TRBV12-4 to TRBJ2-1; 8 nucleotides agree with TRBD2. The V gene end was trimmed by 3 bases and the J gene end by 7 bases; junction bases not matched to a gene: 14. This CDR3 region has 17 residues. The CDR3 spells CASSFGWPGLGLNEQFF. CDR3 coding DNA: TGTGCCAGCAGTTTTGGTTGGCCGGGACTAGGTCTAAATGAGCAGTTCTTC.

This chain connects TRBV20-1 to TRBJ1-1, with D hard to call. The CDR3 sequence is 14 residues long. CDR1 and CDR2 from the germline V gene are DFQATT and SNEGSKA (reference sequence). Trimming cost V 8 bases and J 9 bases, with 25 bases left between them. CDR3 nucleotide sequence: TGCAGTCATCTCCGCCAGGCCGATCAATATCAAGCTTTCTTT. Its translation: CSHLRQADQYQAFF.

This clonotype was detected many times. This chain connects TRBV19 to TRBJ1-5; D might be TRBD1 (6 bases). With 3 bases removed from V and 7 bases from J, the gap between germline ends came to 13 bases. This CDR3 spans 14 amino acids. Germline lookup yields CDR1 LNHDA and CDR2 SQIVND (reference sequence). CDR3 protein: CASSIQAGEQPQHF. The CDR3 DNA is TGTGCCAGTAGTATCCAGGCAGGGGAACAGCCCCAGCATTTT.